This T cell receptor beta chain is from a study of T cells in Graves' hyperthyroidism and ophthalmopathy. The germline V gene has CDR1 GTSNPN and CDR2 SVGIG (reference sequence). The length of the CDR3 is 12 residues. Trimming pared 1 base from V and 7 bases from J, leaving 10 bases between. The CDR3 regions of TCR beta were amplified from RNA transcripts. HTBI primers were the set used in a first-round RT-PCR of the TCR CDR3. TCRdb redid the calling of the multiplex PCR reads with MiXCR, one entry per CDR3 protein. The data show some 550,000 distinct CDR3 sequences, around 16% seen once. Study results and limitations: Before onset, ophthalmopathy was predicted by the model a median roughly 6.4 months earlier.

This clonotype was detected many times. As yet, its antigen is unknown. The source of this sequence is a woman aged 40 to 49 with Graves' ophthalmopathy. The V gene is TRBV30, the J gene TRBJ1-1; D is unresolved. The sample taken for sequencing was blood. The CDR3 nucleotides are TGTGCCTGGAGTGCGACTGACGGTGAAGCTTTCTTT. Translated: CAWSATDGEAFF. Full variable domain (missing parts from reference TRBV30 and TRBJ1-1): SQTIHQWPATLVQPVGSPLSLECTVEGTSNPNLYWYRQAAGRGLQLLFYSVGIGQISSEVPQNLSASRPQDRQFILSSKKLLLSDSGFYLCAWSATDGEAFFGQGTRLTVV.